The present T cell receptor (beta chain) was sequenced within a study of blood T cell repertoires in COVID-19. Germline CDR1 and CDR2: LGHDT and YNNKEL (reference sequence). V dropped 0 bases and J dropped 7 bases, with 12 bases sitting between them. The CDR3 covers 14 residues. Assay: immunoSEQ multiplex PCR; the TCRdb copy retains only in-frame clones and omits some. This table has hundreds of thousands of clones, roughly four fifths appearing once. The rearrangement uses TRBV3-1 (or the pseudogene TRBV3-2) and TRBJ1-2; D is unclear. The TCR sequence derives from a woman of 80 years or more with COVID-19, enrolled during active disease. Sequenced sample: peripheral blood. CDR3 residues: CASSQDSVGGGYTF. The CDR3 DNA sequence: TGTGCCAGCAGCCAAGATTCGGTGGGAGGTGGCTACACCTTC.